These 5 T cell receptor beta chains came from one sample sequenced in a study of T cells after yellow fever vaccination. Each CDR3 protein is one row after TCRdb ran MiXCR on the 5' RACE reads. The table includes 350,000 to 550,000 distinct CDR3 sequences, around a sixth detected once. Sequenced material: PBMCs, taken before the yellow fever booster vaccination. These receptors were obtained from a man between 18 and 35 years old who received the YFV17D yellow fever vaccine.

This clonotype occurred many times. The rearrangement uses TRBV12-3 or TRBV12-4 and TRBJ1-4; the match to TRBD1 covers 8 bases. There are 14 residues in the CDR3. Unmatched junction bases numbered 8, after V lost 6 bases and J lost 8 bases. The CDR3 nucleotides read TGTGCCAGCAGCCCGACAGGGGTAGTGGAAAAACTGTTTTTT. Its translation: CASSPTGVVEKLFF.

The rearrangement links TRBV30 to TRBJ2-3; D not resolved. Looked up from germline, CDR1 is GTSNPN and CDR2 is SVGIG (reference sequence). Between the trimmed V and J ends, which lost 4 bases and 0 bases, there was a span of 5 bases. This CDR3 region has 12 residues. Here the CDR3 reads CAWTDSTDTQYF. For the CDR3, the DNA is TGTGCCTGGACCGACAGCACAGATACGCAGTATTTT.

This clonotype was counted only a few times. V and J are TRBV14 and TRBJ2-7; 11 bases map to TRBD2. The CDR3 runs to 14 residues. CDR1 and CDR2 (germline): SGHDN, FVKESK. V trimming: 1 base; J trimming: 10 bases; junction bases outside the gene matches: 6. For the CDR3, the DNA is TGTGCCAGCAGCCAAGTCCCTAGCGGGGGGCGTCAGTACTTC. Its protein product is CASSQVPSGGRQYF.

In this sample, this clonotype turned up a few times. The V and J genes are TRBV7-2 and TRBJ2-7; D unclear. This CDR3 spans 13 amino acids. V shed 4 bases and J shed 3 bases, with 10 bases lying between them. In germline, CDR1 is SGHTA, CDR2 FQGNSA. The CDR3 DNA reads TGTGCCAGCAGCTCCCCCCGACACTACGAGCAGTACTTC. It translates to CASSSPRHYEQYF.

This clonotype was seen a few times. V is TRBV20-1 and J is TRBJ2-1, with 11 bases lining up with TRBD2. V gave up 2 bases and J gave up 3 bases; unmatched junction bases: 3. The CDR3 spans 15 residues. Germline loops: CDR1 DFQATT, CDR2 SNEGSKA (reference sequence). For the CDR3, the DNA is TGCAGTGCTAGATTAGCGGGGGGGCTCTACAATGAGCAGTTCTTC. Translating gives CSARLAGGLYNEQFF.